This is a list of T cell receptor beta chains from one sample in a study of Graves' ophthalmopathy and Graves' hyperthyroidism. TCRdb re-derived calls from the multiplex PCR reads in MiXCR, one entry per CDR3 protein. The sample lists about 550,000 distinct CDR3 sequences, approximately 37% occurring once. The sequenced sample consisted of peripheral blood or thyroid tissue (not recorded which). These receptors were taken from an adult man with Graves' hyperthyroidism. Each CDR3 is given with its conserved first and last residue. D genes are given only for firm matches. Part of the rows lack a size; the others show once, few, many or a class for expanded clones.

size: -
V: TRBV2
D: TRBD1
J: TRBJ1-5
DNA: TGTGCCAGCAGGGCCGGGACAGGGGGCAATCAGCCCCAGCATTTT
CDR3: CASRAGTGGNQPQHF

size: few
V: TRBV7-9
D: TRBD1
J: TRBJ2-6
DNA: TGTGCCAGCAGCCTACACGACAGGGCTGGGGCCAACGTCCTGACTTTC
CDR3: CASSLHDRAGANVLTF

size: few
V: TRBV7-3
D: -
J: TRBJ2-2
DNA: TGTGCCAGCAGCTCGTCCGGGACAACCACCGGGGAGCTGTTTTTT
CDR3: CASSSSGTTTGELFF

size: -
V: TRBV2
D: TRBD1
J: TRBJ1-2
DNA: TGTGCCAGTACCGACACAGGGGCGGGGAACTATGGCTACACCTTC
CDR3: CASTDTGAGNYGYTF

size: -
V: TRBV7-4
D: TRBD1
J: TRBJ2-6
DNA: TGTGCCAGCAGCTGGGGGTCCCGGACAGGGGGAACAGGGGCCAACGTCCTGACTTTC
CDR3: CASSWGSRTGGTGANVLTF

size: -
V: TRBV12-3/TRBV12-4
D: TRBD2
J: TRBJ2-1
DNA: TGTGCCAGCAGTTTGGCTAGCGGGGGTAGTGAGCAGTTCTTC
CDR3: CASSLASGGSEQFF

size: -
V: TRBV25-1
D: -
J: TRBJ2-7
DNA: TGTGCCAGCAGCTTCGCCGGGATTACTAACGAGCAGTACTTC
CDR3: CASSFAGITNEQYF

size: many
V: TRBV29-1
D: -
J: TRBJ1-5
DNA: TGCAGCGTTGTATGGGGGGCAGGAAATCAGCCCCAGCATTTT
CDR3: CSVVWGAGNQPQHF

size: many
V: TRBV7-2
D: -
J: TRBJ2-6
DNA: TGTGCCAGCAGCTTAGGTGGGGCAGGGGGGAGCTCTGGGGCCAACGTCCTGACTTTC
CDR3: CASSLGGAGGSSGANVLTF

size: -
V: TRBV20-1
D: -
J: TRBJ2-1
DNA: TGCAGTGCTAGTCGTGGATTAGGGGTTGGAAATGAGCAGTTCTTC
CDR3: CSASRGLGVGNEQFF

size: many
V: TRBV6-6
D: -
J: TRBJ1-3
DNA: TGTGCCAGCACGGACTCTGGAAACACCATATATTTT
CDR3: CASTDSGNTIYF

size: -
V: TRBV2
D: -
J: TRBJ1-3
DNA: TGTGCCAGCAGTTATAAGAGGGGGTCTGGAAACACCATATATTTT
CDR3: CASSYKRGSGNTIYF

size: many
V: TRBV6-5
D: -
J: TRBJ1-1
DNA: TGTGCCAGCATTAGGCGAGAAACCTCTGAAGCTTTCTTT
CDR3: CASIRRETSEAFF

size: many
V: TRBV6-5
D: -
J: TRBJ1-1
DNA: TGTGCCAGCAGTTCTATGAGCGCGAACACTGAAGCTTTCTTT
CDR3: CASSSMSANTEAFF

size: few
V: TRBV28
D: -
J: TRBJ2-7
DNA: TGTGCCAGCACTCTAAGGGGCATCTACGAGCAGTACTTC
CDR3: CASTLRGIYEQYF

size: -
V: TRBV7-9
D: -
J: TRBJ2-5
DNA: TGTGCCAGCAGCTTAGCCCCTAGCGCGGAGACCCAGTACTTC
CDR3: CASSLAPSAETQYF